The 14 T cell receptor beta chains below all came from one sample that was sequenced in a study of blood T cell repertoires in COVID-19. The repertoire was sequenced with immunoSEQ multiplex PCR; TCRdb's copy has only in-frame clones and lacks some. The sample has just over 250,000 clones, around 90% seen once. The sequenced material came from peripheral blood. The receptor set was obtained from an older woman with COVID-19, enrolled during active disease.

This chain links TRBV29-1 with TRBJ2-3; D is possibly TRBD1 (5 bases). Germline assignment: CDR1 SQVTM and CDR2 ANQGSEA. Trimming shortened V by 8 bases and J by 2 bases, and 17 bases separated the two germline ends. The CDR3 length is 14 residues. CDR3 in DNA: TGCAGCCTGGGTGGGGCATCGGTCACAGATACGCAGTATTTT. It is translated as CSLGGASVTDTQYF.

This chain links TRBV7-2 with TRBJ1-6, with D tentatively TRBD1 (5 bases). This CDR3 region has 17 residues. V shed 2 bases and J shed 6 bases, with 17 bases lying between them. Germline CDR1 and CDR2: SGHTA and FQGNSA. The CDR3 DNA sequence: TGTGCCAGCAGCTTAACGCCAGGGCCCAGCTTTAATTCACCCCTCCACTTT. Translated: CASSLTPGPSFNSPLHF.

The chain links TRBV30 to TRBJ2-7; no reliable D call. Trimming pared 3 bases from V and 6 bases from J, leaving 12 bases between. The germline V gene has CDR1 GTSNPN and CDR2 SVGIG (reference sequence). The CDR3 spans 12 residues. CDR3 region: CAWSPFGVEQYF. DNA of the CDR3: TGTGCCTGGAGCCCCTTTGGAGTCGAGCAGTACTTC.

This sequence joins TRBV27 and TRBJ2-1; 13 positions match TRBD2. Trimming removed 6 bases from V and 5 bases from J; junction bases left unmatched: 4. The CDR3 extends over 15 amino acids. Per the germline V gene, CDR1 is MNHEY and CDR2 is SMNVEV (reference sequence). CDR3 nucleotide sequence: TGTGCCAGCAGGGAACTAGCGGGAGGGAACAATGAGCAGTTCTTC. Residues: CASRELAGGNNEQFF.

The chain carries TRBV18 and TRBJ1-1; D unresolved. V was cut by 4 bases and J by 7 bases, with 13 bases left in between. The CDR3 sequence is 13 residues long. Germline CDR1 reads KGHSH; CDR2 reads LQKENI. The CDR3 DNA follows: TGTGCCAGCTCACGTGTGGGAGGTGATGAAGCTTTCTTT. This encodes CASSRVGGDEAFF.

For the CDR3, the DNA is TGTGCCAGCAGTTTGGTCAGGCCTCCAACTAATGAAAAACTGTTTTTT. It translates to CASSLVRPPTNEKLFF. This rearrangement joins TRBV28 to TRBJ1-4; D unclear. V lost 3 bases, J lost 0 bases, and 11 bases lay in between. The CDR3 is 16 residues long. The germline V gene has CDR1 MDHEN and CDR2 SYDVKM.

This clone appeared a few times. The V call is TRBV23-1, the J call TRBJ1-1; 10 bases line up with TRBD1. TRBV23-1 is recorded as an ORF, its role being uncertain. The CDR3 has 13 amino acids. Germline trimming cut 6 bases from V and 4 bases from J; bases unmatched to any gene: 2. The chain's CDR3 is CASSRDRGTEAFF. DNA of the CDR3: TGCGCCAGCAGCCGGGACAGGGGCACTGAAGCTTTCTTT.

The chain links TRBV4-1 to TRBJ1-5; the match to TRBD1 covers 7 bases. This CDR3 comprises 18 residues. Germline CDR1 is MGHRA and CDR2 is YSYEKL. Trimming removed 2 bases from V and 2 bases from J; junction bases left unmatched: 12. This CDR3 is CASSQWGLGQGGNQPQHF. Here the CDR3 DNA reads TGCGCCAGCAGCCAATGGGGTCTAGGGCAGGGGGGCAATCAGCCCCAGCATTTT.

The chain joins TRBV5-1 to TRBJ1-1, with 9 bases identical to TRBD1. V shed 4 bases, J shed 7 bases, and the junction held 8 bases outside the gene matches. The germline V gene has CDR1 SGHRS and CDR2 YFSETQ. The CDR3 has 14 residues. The CDR3: CASSRDREGGEAFF. The CDR3 nucleotides read TGCGCCAGCAGCCGGGACAGGGAGGGAGGTGAAGCTTTCTTT.

J is TRBJ2-2 and V is TRBV18; D call uncertain. V was trimmed by 6 bases and J by 6 bases, leaving 8 bases between them. This CDR3 is built from 12 residues. Germline-derived CDR1 and CDR2 are KGHSH and LQKENI. CDR3 nucleotides: TGTGCCAGCTCCACAAACGCCGGGGAGCTGTTTTTT. Translating it yields CASSTNAGELFF.

The chain has TRBV28 and TRBJ1-5, with D uncertain. The ends were cut back, 5 bases at V and 0 bases at J, with 14 bases in the middle. This CDR3 spans 16 amino acids. Germline CDR1 is MDHEN and CDR2 is SYDVKM. CDR3 residues: CASSPRPGGSNQPQHF. The CDR3 nucleotides read TGTGCCAGCAGTCCCCGCCCAGGTGGTAGCAATCAGCCCCAGCATTTT.

CDR3 in DNA: TGTGCCTGGAGCGGGGACAGGGGTTCACCCCTCCACTTT. Amino acids: CAWSGDRGSPLHF. This rearrangement joins TRBV30 to TRBJ1-6; 10 nucleotides agree with TRBD1. The J segment lost 9 bases and the V segment lost 3 bases, leaving 2 bases of the junction unmatched. The CDR3 runs to 13 residues. Germline CDR1 is GTSNPN and CDR2 is SVGIG (reference sequence). Full variable domain (outside the CDR3, taken from reference TRBV30 and TRBJ1-6): SQTIHQWPATLVQPVGSPLSLECTVEGTSNPNLYWYRQAAGRGLQLLFYSVGIGQISSEVPQNLSASRPQDRQFILSSKKLLLSDSGFYLCAWSGDRGSPLHFGNGTRLTVT.

The CDR3 DNA reads as TGTGCCAGCAGCGTATCGGGACAGGGGGCCTCAGGTGATGGCTACACCTTC. Translating gives CASSVSGQGASGDGYTF. This chain connects TRBV9 to TRBJ1-2, with 12 bases aligning to TRBD1. The CDR3 extends over 17 amino acids. The junction had 10 bases not matched to a gene; V was cut back by 1 base and J by 6 bases. Germline CDR1 SGDLS, CDR2 YYNGEE.

The chain carries TRBV29-1 and TRBJ2-6; D remains ambiguous. The CDR3 has 14 amino acids. Germline CDR1 and CDR2: SQVTM and ANQGSEA. V was trimmed by 2 bases and J by 2 bases, leaving 7 bases between them. The CDR3 reads CSVETGAGANVLTF. The CDR3 region has the DNA TGCAGCGTTGAAACTGGAGCTGGGGCCAACGTCCTGACTTTC.